A single sample gave rise to the 15 T cell receptor beta chains below, sequenced in a study of CD8 T cells in Susac syndrome. Random hexamers were used to reverse transcribe an amount of roughly 0.5 to 1 ug RNA. TCRdb called the immunoSEQ multiplex PCR reads again in MiXCR, with one record for every CDR3 protein. The sample includes approximately 190,000 distinct CDR3 sequences, 95% of them seen just once. The sample comprised CD8+ T cells from PBMCs. These TCRs come from a human donor with Susac syndrome.

The J gene is TRBJ2-7, the V gene TRBV7-9; unclear D gene. The V end lost 1 base, the J end lost 0 bases, and 10 bases lay between the germline ends. This CDR3 has 15 residues. The germline V gene has CDR1 SEHNR and CDR2 FQNEAQ (reference sequence). Here the CDR3 DNA reads TGTGCCAGCAGCTTAGGCAGTCGCCTCTCCTACGAGCAGTACTTC. This encodes CASSLGSRLSYEQYF. Together with reference TRBV7-9 and TRBJ2-7, the CDR3 gives the full variable domain: DTGVSQNPRHKITKRGQNVTFRCDPISEHNRLYWYRQTLGQGPEFLTYFQNEAQLEKSRLLSDRFSAERPKGSFSTLEIQRTEQGDSAMYLCASSLGSRLSYEQYFGPGTRLTVT.

V and J are TRBV20-1 and TRBJ1-6; a weak D match, TRBD1 (5 bases). Germline-derived CDR1 and CDR2 are DFQATT and SNEGSKA (reference sequence). The CDR3 sequence is 15 residues long. The V and J ends lost 6 bases and 0 bases respectively, with 12 bases between them. CDR3 sequence reads: CSAMPGSSYNSPLHF. CDR3 nucleotides: TGCAGTGCCATGCCAGGGAGCTCCTATAATTCACCCCTCCACTTT.

The CDR3 here is CSLNRTGPNEKLFF. The CDR3 bases are TGCAGCCTGAACAGGACAGGGCCTAATGAAAAACTGTTTTTT. The chain has TRBV29-1 and TRBJ1-4, with 8 nucleotides matching TRBD1. V gave up 8 bases and J gave up 3 bases; unmatched junction bases: 8. The CDR3 sequence is 14 residues long. CDR1 SQVTM and CDR2 ANQGSEA come from the germline V gene.

The CDR3 DNA reads as TGTGCCAGCAGCCGCAGGGCGAGCTCTGGAAACACCATATATTTT. It is translated as CASSRRASSGNTIYF. The chain has TRBV11-2 and TRBJ1-3, with D tentatively TRBD1 (5 bases). Per the germline V gene, CDR1 is SGHAT and CDR2 is FQNNGV. The CDR3 has 15 amino acids. Trimming took off 5 bases at V and 0 bases at J, with 11 bases between the two ends.

DNA of the CDR3: TGCGCCAGTAACCTGGGGGGGGGCAACACTGAAGCTTTCTTT. It yields the protein CASNLGGGNTEAFF. The J gene is TRBJ1-1, the V gene TRBV5-1; tentatively, D is TRBD1 (6 bases). Germline-derived CDR1 and CDR2 are SGHRS and YFSETQ. V lost 8 bases to trimming and J lost 2 bases, with 16 bases between them. CDR3 length: 14 amino acids.

The CDR3 coding sequence is TGCAGCGCCACCGACGGGGGTTACGACTATGGCTACACCTTC. Translating it yields CSATDGGYDYGYTF. The rearrangement joins TRBV29-1 to TRBJ1-2, with a tentative D call TRBD1 (5 bases). Between the trimmed V and J ends, which lost 7 bases and 3 bases, there was a span of 18 bases. Germline V gene lookup returns CDR1 SQVTM and CDR2 ANQGSEA. The CDR3 is 14 residues long.

CDR3 nucleotides: TGTGCCAGCAGTTCGAGTAGCGGGGAGTTCCACAATGAGCAGTTCTTC. This translates into CASSSSSGEFHNEQFF. The chain has TRBV6-5 and TRBJ2-1; 8 bases map to TRBD2. Germline V gene data show CDR1 as MNHEY and CDR2 as SVGAGI. This CDR3 comprises 16 residues. V dropped 4 bases and J dropped 5; count of bases not matched to a gene: 10.

The rearrangement links TRBV9 to TRBJ1-4, with D perhaps TRBD1 (5 bases). The CDR3 runs to 17 residues. V was clipped by 2 bases and J by 8 bases, with 22 bases between them. Looked up from germline, CDR1 is SGDLS and CDR2 is YYNGEE. In DNA, the CDR3 is TGTGCCAGCAGCGTCGGAGGGGCTCCTCTTCAGCAGGAAAAACTGTTTTTT. Amino acids: CASSVGGAPLQQEKLFF. The complete variable domain, with remaining parts taken from reference TRBV9 and TRBJ1-4, reads DSGVTQTPKHLITATGQRVTLRCSPRSGDLSVYWYQQSLDQGLQFLIQYYNGEERAKGNILERFSAQQFPDLHSELNLSSLELGDSALYFCASSVGGAPLQQEKLFFGSGTQLSVL.

V is TRBV9 and J is TRBJ2-6; D is unresolved. CDR1 and CDR2 from the germline V gene are SGDLS and YYNGEE. This CDR3 region has 15 residues. V lost 3 bases and J 1 base, leaving 8 bases between the germline ends. CDR3 DNA: TGTGCCAGCAGCGCCTCTGGTTCTGGGGCCAACGTCCTGACTTTC. It yields the protein CASSASGSGANVLTF.

The chain is built from TRBV30 and TRBJ2-7, with no clear D. The CDR3 has 12 amino acids. Germline V lookup: CDR1 GTSNPN, CDR2 SVGIG (reference sequence). Trimming stripped 2 bases from V and 3 bases from J, with 8 bases between. The DNA of the CDR3 is TGTGCCTGGAGTCCCCCGAGCTACGAGCAGTACTTC. Its protein is CAWSPPSYEQYF.

The gene calls are TRBV9 and TRBJ2-2; 7 nucleotides line up with TRBD1. In germline, CDR1 is SGDLS, CDR2 YYNGEE. This CDR3 spans 17 amino acids. The trim removed 3 bases at V and 1 base at J, leaving 9 bases unmatched. Written as DNA, the CDR3 is TGTGCCAGCAGCGCAGCCGCCGGGACAGAGAACACCGGGGAGCTGTTTTTT. It yields the protein CASSAAAGTENTGELFF.

The rearrangement uses TRBV29-1 and TRBJ2-2; D might be TRBD1 (5 bases). V gave up 6 bases and J gave up 1 base, with 12 bases separating them. CDR1 is SQVTM and CDR2 is ANQGSEA in the germline V gene. The CDR3 extends over 14 amino acids. CDR3 DNA: TGCAGCGTGGACAATAGGGAGAACACCGGGGAGCTGTTTTTT. Protein product: CSVDNRENTGELFF.

This rearrangement joins TRBV20-1 to TRBJ2-6; no clear D. The CDR3 spans 18 residues. Trimming took off 5 bases at V and 0 bases at J, with 20 bases between the two ends. The germline CDR1 and CDR2 sequences are DFQATT and SNEGSKA (reference sequence). DNA for the CDR3: TGCAGTGCTCCAGATCTGGAGATGACCGCCTCTGGGGCCAACGTCCTGACTTTC. Protein product: CSAPDLEMTASGANVLTF.

The chain combines TRBV5-6 with TRBJ2-7; TRBD1 is a possible D gene (6 bases). The CDR3 runs to 14 residues. Germline CDR1 reads SGHDT; CDR2 reads YYEEEE. Trimming pared 0 bases from V and 6 bases from J, leaving 13 bases between. CDR3 sequence (DNA): TGTGCCAGCAGCTTGGGGGACAAGGTCTCCGAGCAGTACTTC. Translation: CASSLGDKVSEQYF.

CDR3 coding DNA: TGTGCCTGGAGCGGTTATGGAAACACTGAAGCTTTCTTT. As protein: CAWSGYGNTEAFF. The chain joins TRBV30 to TRBJ1-1; D is unresolved. V was shortened by 3 bases and J by 2 bases, with 10 bases between the two germline ends. This CDR3 has 13 amino acids. Germline V CDR1 and CDR2: GTSNPN, SVGIG (reference sequence).